This record concerns one T cell receptor (beta chain) sequence. These data are taken from a study of T cells in tuberculosis. The CDR3 is 15 amino acids. V was trimmed by 3 bases and J by 1 base, leaving 10 bases between them. Germline-derived CDR1 and CDR2 are LGHNA and YSLEER. The study, taken as a whole, reports: The stringent gate may have excluded weak CD1B-GMM tetramer binders.

Chain pairing is unknown; alpha and beta were sequenced separately. Clones were read by immunoSEQ multiplex PCR, and TCRdb kept only the in-frame ones, dropping some. The table has approximately 60,000 clones, approximately 80% seen once. Thawed, overnight-rested PBMC were stained with GMM-loaded CD1B tetramer, viability dye and anti-CD3, then sorted. The CD1B tetramers carried C32 glucose monomycolate purified from Rhodococcus equi. From each donor, some 100,000 tetramer-negative cells were sorted. This TCR was sampled from an adult woman with latent tuberculosis. The V call is TRBV4-3, the J call TRBJ1-3; possible D gene TRBD1, 5 bases. Sequences were obtained from CD1b-GMM tetramer-negative cells sorted from PBMCs. CDR3 loop: CASSQNQGSGNTIYF. The CDR3 region has the DNA TGCGCCAGCAGCCAGAACCAGGGTTCTGGAAACACCATATATTTT.